The 12 T cell receptor beta chains in this list originate from one sample, sequenced in a study of early T cells in non-severe SARS-CoV-2 infection. TCRdb reprocessed the 5' RACE reads with MiXCR, giving one entry per CDR3 protein. The sample records tens of thousands of distinct CDR3 sequences, 5.5% to 6.5% being singletons. The sequenced material came from whole blood. The receptors were sampled from an adult who was a healthcare worker with PCR-confirmed SARS-CoV-2 infection or an uninfected control (not recorded which).

The chain uses TRBV9 and TRBJ2-7, with 7 bases fitting TRBD2. V dropped 4 bases and J dropped 3; count of bases not matched to a gene: 7. The CDR3 totals 14 residues. Germline assignment: CDR1 SGDLS and CDR2 YYNGEE. The CDR3 protein is CASSPEGTIYEQYF. In DNA form, the CDR3 reads TGTGCCAGCAGCCCAGAGGGGACTATCTACGAGCAGTACTTC.

V usage is TRBV9 and J usage is TRBJ1-3, with TRBD1 as a possible D gene (5 bases). This CDR3 contains 13 residues. Germline CDR1 SGDLS, CDR2 YYNGEE. Trimming shortened V by 3 bases and J by 2 bases, and 6 bases separated the two germline ends. CDR3 region: CASSGRAGNTIYF. CDR3 nucleotide sequence: TGTGCCAGCAGCGGCAGGGCTGGAAACACCATATATTTT. The complete variable domain, with remaining parts taken from reference TRBV9 and TRBJ1-3, reads DSGVTQTPKHLITATGQRVTLRCSPRSGDLSVYWYQQSLDQGLQFLIQYYNGEERAKGNILERFSAQQFPDLHSELNLSSLELGDSALYFCASSGRAGNTIYFGEGSWLTVV.

A few counts support this clonotype. Germline is not matched at one junction end, which may reflect a read error. The rearrangement uses TRBV5-1 and TRBJ2-1; D gene unclear. Germline V gene lookup returns CDR1 SGHRS and CDR2 YFSETQ. The CDR3 is 16 amino acids. DNA for the CDR3: TGCGCCAGCAGCGCTGACCCACTGAGCTCCTACAATGAACAGTTCTTC. Its translation: CASSADPLSSYNEQFF.

Only a few counts were recorded for this clonotype. The chain couples TRBV6-2 or TRBV6-3 to TRBJ2-7; 7 bases map to TRBD1. CDR1 and CDR2 from the germline V gene are MNHEY and SVGEGT. V lost 5 bases to trimming and J lost 0 bases; unmatched junction nucleotides: 7. This CDR3 spans 15 amino acids. The CDR3 region has the DNA TGTGCCAGCAGTCGACAGGGCGTCATCTCCTACGAGCAGTACTTC. It codes for CASSRQGVISYEQYF.

The DNA for the CDR3 is TGCGCCAGCAGCTTCCAACCAACCAACACCGGGGAGCTGTTTTTT. It encodes CASSFQPTNTGELFF. This chain connects TRBV5-1 to TRBJ2-2, with no clear D. This CDR3 has 15 residues. V lost 2 bases and J 2 bases, leaving 10 bases between the germline ends. CDR1 is SGHRS, CDR2 YFSETQ, per germline.

With regard to this clonotype: This may stem from a read error, because a much larger clone lies one nucleotide away. CDR3 bases: TGTGCCAGCAGTTCTCCGGGCCTAGAGAGTTCATCCCTCCACTTT. It yields the protein CASSSPGLESSSLHF. The chain links TRBV12-3 or TRBV12-4 to TRBJ1-6; D gene ambiguous. The CDR3 sequence is 15 residues long.

This clonotype occurred a few times. CDR3: CASSPDRTGEKLFF. CDR3 sequence (DNA): TGTGCCAGCAGCCCCGACAGGACAGGCGAAAAACTGTTTTTT. J is TRBJ1-4 and V is TRBV5-5; 7 positions match TRBD1. Germline CDR1 and CDR2: SGHKS and YYEKEE (reference sequence). With V trimmed by 4 bases and J by 8 bases, 8 bases remained unmatched. The CDR3 has 14 residues. The complete variable domain, with remaining parts taken from reference TRBV5-5 and TRBJ1-4, reads DAGVTQSPTHLIKTRGQQVTLRCSPISGHKSVSWYQQVLGQGPQFIFQYYEKEERGRGNFPDRFSARQFPNYSSELNVNALLLGDSALYLCASSPDRTGEKLFFGSGTQLSVL.

The CDR3 nucleotides read TGTGCCAGCAGCTACGGACTAGCGGGGGCCAATGAGCAGTTCTTC. Translated: CASSYGLAGANEQFF. The rearrangement links TRBV13 to TRBJ2-1; 13 nucleotides agree with TRBD2. V gave up 4 bases and J gave up 6 bases; unmatched junction bases: 3. Germline CDR1 reads PRHDT; CDR2 reads FYEKMQ (reference sequence). This CDR3 is built from 15 residues.

V usage is TRBV18 and J usage is TRBJ1-1; D may be TRBD1 (6 bases). CDR1 is KGHSH and CDR2 is LQKENI in the germline V gene. The CDR3 is 15 amino acids. With 3 bases removed from V and 4 bases from J, the gap between germline ends came to 15 bases. Written as DNA, the CDR3 is TGTGCCAGCTCACCCTTTCCGGGACAAGGCACTGAAGCTTTCTTT. Encoded protein: CASSPFPGQGTEAFF.

The CDR3 here is CASSQVRQGRKEQFF. The CDR3 DNA follows: TGTGCCAGCAGCCAAGTTCGGCAGGGCCGCAAAGAGCAGTTCTTC. The V call is TRBV14, the J call TRBJ2-1; D might be TRBD1 (5 bases). V lost 1 base, J lost 10 bases, and 17 bases lay in between. The CDR3 sequence is 15 residues long. Looked up from germline, CDR1 is SGHDN and CDR2 is FVKESK.

This clonotype was detected many times. This chain links TRBV11-2 with TRBJ2-3; D unclear. The CDR3 is 12 residues long. The germline V gene encodes CDR1 SGHAT and CDR2 FQNNGV. Trimming shortened V by 0 bases and J by 15 bases, and 13 bases separated the two germline ends. CDR3 loop: CASSLDFAEPYF. In DNA, the CDR3 is TGTGCCAGCAGCTTAGACTTCGCGGAACCTTATTTT.

This clonotype was detected only a few times. The chain employs TRBV11-1 and TRBJ1-1; D gene uncertain. Germline CDR1 and CDR2: SGHAT and FQDESV (reference sequence). The CDR3 runs to 13 residues. Trimming cost V 3 bases and J 4 bases, with 9 bases left between them. The CDR3 spells CASSFGVPTEAFF. DNA of the CDR3: TGTGCCAGCAGCTTCGGAGTTCCCACTGAAGCTTTCTTT.